These 22 T cell receptor beta chains came from one sample sequenced in a study of blood T cell repertoires in COVID-19. Profiling relied on immunoSEQ multiplex PCR, and the TCRdb table lists in-frame clones only, not all of them. The sample yields under 200,000 clones, 75% to 85% seen once. The sample comprised peripheral blood. The receptors come from a woman between 55 and 75 years old with COVID-19, enrolled during active disease.

In this sample, this clone turned up a few times. V and J are TRBV6-5 and TRBJ2-3; 8 bases align to TRBD1. The CDR3 consists of 14 residues. Germline lookup yields CDR1 MNHEY and CDR2 SVGAGI. Trimming cost V 5 bases and J 5 bases; bases outside gene matches: 6. DNA for the CDR3: TGTGCCAGCAGTACACAGGGGGTTGGAGATACGCAGTATTTT. This sequence encodes CASSTQGVGDTQYF.

The chain joins TRBV19 to TRBJ2-1, with TRBD2 identical over 10 bases. There are 20 residues in the CDR3. CDR1 is LNHDA, CDR2 SQIVND, per germline (reference sequence). V was clipped by 5 bases and J by 2 bases; unmatched bases: 18. CDR3 residues: CASSGRRSGRAESPYNEQFF. The CDR3 nucleotides are TGTGCCAGTAGTGGACGGCGGAGCGGGAGGGCCGAGAGCCCCTACAATGAGCAGTTCTTC.

As DNA, the CDR3 is TGTGCCAGCAGCTTAGATGGGGGCGGTACCACAGATACGCAGTATTTT. Translating it yields CASSLDGGGTTDTQYF. The chain uses TRBV7-8 and TRBJ2-3; tentatively, D is TRBD1 (6 bases). CDR1 is SGHVS, CDR2 FQNEAQ, per germline. The CDR3 loop spans 16 amino acids. The V gene lost 1 base and the J gene lost 2 bases, with 13 bases spanning the gap.

This rearrangement joins TRBV9 to TRBJ2-2; 9 positions match TRBD1. Germline CDR1 reads SGDLS; CDR2 reads YYNGEE. The trim removed 3 bases at V and 5 bases at J, leaving 5 bases unmatched. The CDR3 runs 15 residues. CDR3 sequence reads: CASSAQGASTGELFF. The CDR3 DNA is TGTGCCAGCAGCGCACAGGGGGCTAGTACCGGGGAGCTGTTTTTT.

The J gene is TRBJ1-5, the V gene TRBV19; D ambiguous. The CDR3 covers 15 residues. Trimming removed 7 bases from V and 1 base from J, with 14 bases in between. Germline V CDR1 and CDR2: LNHDA, SQIVND (reference sequence). This CDR3 reads CASTPSGRSNQPQHF. CDR3 in DNA: TGTGCCAGTACCCCCTCCGGTCGAAGCAATCAGCCCCAGCATTTT.

This clone has just a few counts. The chain is built from TRBV28 and TRBJ1-5; 7 bases agree with TRBD1. V shed 3 bases and J 4 bases; nucleotides not matched to a gene: 3. Per the germline V gene, CDR1 is MDHEN and CDR2 is SYDVKM. The CDR3 spans 14 residues. The CDR3 reads CASSFETGNQPQHF. For the CDR3, the DNA is TGTGCCAGCAGTTTTGAGACAGGGAATCAGCCCCAGCATTTT.

The chain uses TRBV7-2 and TRBJ2-3; TRBD2 is a possible D gene (5 bases). CDR1 is SGHTA, CDR2 FQGNSA, per germline. The CDR3 has 14 amino acids. Deletions cut 4 bases from V and 0 bases from J, with 8 bases between. The CDR3 sequence: CASSSRGSTDTQYF. CDR3 sequence (DNA): TGTGCCAGCAGCTCCCGCGGGAGCACAGATACGCAGTATTTT.

The chain recombines TRBV4-3 with TRBJ1-4; the D gene is possibly TRBD1 (6 bases). There are 16 residues in the CDR3. Trimming left V 1 base short and J 3 bases short, with 12 bases between. The germline V gene has CDR1 LGHNA and CDR2 YSLEER. CDR3 sequence: CASSQGGRGANEKLFF. DNA for the CDR3: TGCGCCAGCAGCCAAGGGGGGCGAGGAGCTAATGAAAAACTGTTTTTT.

The gene calls are TRBV7-8 and TRBJ2-2; the match to TRBD2 covers 11 bases. V trimming: 3 bases; J trimming: 1 base; junction bases outside the gene matches: 1. The CDR3 sequence is 16 residues long. From germline, CDR1 is SGHVS and CDR2 FQNEAQ. The DNA for the CDR3 is TGTGCCAGCAGCTTTGGGACTAGCGGGAACACCGGGGAGCTGTTTTTT. Its protein is CASSFGTSGNTGELFF.

There are a few counts of this clone. The chain joins TRBV4-1 to TRBJ1-2; TRBD1 matches at 7 bases. The CDR3 runs to 14 residues. Trimming removed 0 bases from V and 4 bases from J; junction bases left unmatched: 2. CDR1 and CDR2 (germline): MGHRA, YSYEKL. The CDR3 region is CASSQDTGVYGYTF. CDR3 DNA sequence: TGCGCCAGCAGCCAAGATACAGGGGTCTATGGCTACACCTTC.

This clone came up a few times. V usage is TRBV3-1 (or the pseudogene TRBV3-2) and J usage is TRBJ2-1, with 15 bases lining up with TRBD2. Germline lookup yields CDR1 LGHDT and CDR2 YNNKEL (reference sequence). The CDR3 spans 15 residues. J lost 7 bases, V lost 4 bases, and 2 bases had no gene match. CDR3 loop: CASSPGLAGGNEQFF. CDR3 DNA: TGTGCCAGCAGCCCTGGACTAGCGGGAGGGAATGAGCAGTTCTTC.

The chain carries TRBV7-8 and TRBJ2-2; tentative D call: TRBD1 (6 bases). Trimming took off 10 bases at V and 4 bases at J, with 16 bases between the two ends. CDR3 size: 14 residues. The germline gives CDR1 SGHVS, CDR2 FQNEAQ. The CDR3 DNA sequence: TGTGCCACCCGGAGACAGGCGTCCACCGGGGAGCTGTTTTTT. It translates to CATRRQASTGELFF.

This chain uses TRBV5-4 with TRBJ2-7; no clear D. Germline V gene sequence: CDR1 SGHNT, CDR2 YYREEE (reference sequence). The V end lost 2 bases, the J end lost 1 base, and 10 bases lay between the germline ends. This CDR3 is built from 14 residues. CDR3 DNA: TGTGCCAGCAGCTTCGTGCCTATATCCTACGAGCAGTACTTC. It is translated as CASSFVPISYEQYF.

The CDR3 reads CASSLGQGANQPQHF. The CDR3 DNA follows: TGTGCCAGCAGCTTAGGACAGGGGGCAAACCAGCCCCAGCATTTT. The chain has TRBV11-1 and TRBJ1-5; TRBD1 matches at 10 bases. Per germline, CDR1 SGHAT and CDR2 FQDESV (reference sequence). The V gene end was trimmed by 1 base and the J gene end by 7 bases; junction bases not matched to a gene: 4. This CDR3 is built from 15 residues.

The chain joins TRBV2 to TRBJ1-4, with 8 bases that match TRBD1. The germline V gene has CDR1 SNHLY and CDR2 FYNNEI. The CDR3 has 14 residues. J lost 5 bases, V lost 6 bases, and 5 bases had no gene match. This chain's CDR3 is CASSLRGRNEKLFF. DNA of the CDR3: TGTGCCAGCAGCCTCAGGGGGCGGAATGAAAAACTGTTTTTT.

In its sample, this clone was seen once. The chain joins TRBV11-3 to TRBJ2-5; 10 bases line up with TRBD2. This CDR3 spans 17 amino acids. Germline CDR1 and CDR2: SGHNT and YENEEA. V shed 0 bases and J 6 bases; nucleotides not matched to a gene: 10. CDR3 in DNA: TGTGCCAGCAGCTTAGATAAGCTAGCGGGAGCTTTAAAGACCCAGTACTTC. It codes for CASSLDKLAGALKTQYF.

This clone appeared a few times. The V call is TRBV10-2, the J call TRBJ2-7; no firm D call. The V end lost 6 bases, the J end lost 4 bases, and 10 bases lay between the germline ends. Germline-derived CDR1 and CDR2 are WSHSY and SAAADI. The length of the CDR3 is 12 residues. CDR3 DNA: TGCGCCAGCAGCGCAACTGAGTACGAGCAGTACGTC. It codes for CASSATEYEQYV.

The chain joins TRBV19 to TRBJ2-2; TRBD1 is a possible D gene (6 bases). This CDR3 is built from 17 residues. V shed 2 bases and J shed 6 bases, with 19 bases lying between them. Germline CDR1 is LNHDA and CDR2 is SQIVND (reference sequence). Written as DNA, the CDR3 is TGTGCCAGTAGTATAATGGGCAGGGGTAGTAGATCCGGGGAGCTGTTTTTT. As protein: CASSIMGRGSRSGELFF.

The genes are TRBV2 and TRBJ2-2, with TRBD1 as a possible D gene (5 bases). Germline CDR1 and CDR2: SNHLY and FYNNEI. Between the trimmed V and J ends, which lost 7 bases and 7 bases, there was a span of 10 bases. The CDR3 covers 12 residues. The CDR3 is CASKGEDGELFF. CDR3 bases: TGTGCCAGCAAAGGGGAAGACGGGGAGCTGTTTTTT.

This chain links TRBV9 with TRBJ2-7; possible D gene TRBD2, 6 bases. Trimming cost V 0 bases and J 2 bases, with 12 bases left between them. The CDR3 length is 15 residues. Germline-derived CDR1 and CDR2 are SGDLS and YYNGEE. CDR3 sequence: CASSVDYGRAYEQYF. Written as DNA, the CDR3 is TGTGCCAGCAGCGTAGACTACGGGAGAGCCTACGAGCAGTACTTC.

The rearrangement links TRBV5-1 to TRBJ1-5; possible D gene TRBD1, 6 bases. CDR1 and CDR2 (germline): SGHRS, YFSETQ. V lost 4 bases and J 6 bases, leaving 17 bases between the germline ends. The CDR3 contains 15 residues. CDR3 amino acids: CASSPLNRESQPQHF. The CDR3 DNA is TGCGCCAGCAGCCCTTTGAACAGGGAGAGTCAGCCCCAGCATTTT.

This clone occurred once. This chain joins TRBV18 and TRBJ2-5; 8 bases are a match to TRBD1. Germline assignment: CDR1 KGHSH and CDR2 LQKENI. The CDR3 runs to 20 residues. With 5 bases clipped from V and 3 bases from J, the junction kept 23 bases outside the gene matches. Here the CDR3 DNA reads TGTGCCAGCTCAACGGTTGGGGTCGGACAGGGATCCCCTACGGAAGAGACCCAGTACTTC. Translation gives CASSTVGVGQGSPTEETQYF.